The T cell receptor (beta chain) under discussion was sequenced for a study of blood T cell repertoires in COVID-19. Whole-study context: Sites across the United States, Italy and Spain contributed samples from acute and convalescent COVID-19. Sample material is recorded as cDNA or gDNA derived from T cells, B-cell-depleted T cells, or PBMCs.

The CDR3 length is 13 residues. The germline gives CDR1 LNHDA, CDR2 SQIVND (reference sequence). Trimming pared 5 bases from V and 7 bases from J, leaving 14 bases between. Study processing details: Using reference gene primer amplification, nucleated cell counts were estimated. Profiling relied on immunoSEQ multiplex PCR, and the TCRdb table lists in-frame clones only, not all of them. V and J calls plus clone size are reproduced from that table; the DNA served to infer D and trimming. The table includes a few hundred thousand clones, 89% detected once. Source material: peripheral blood. V and J are TRBV19 and TRBJ1-2; D gene unclear. The receptor was derived from a woman in her thirties or forties who had recovered from COVID-19. Here the CDR3 DNA reads TGTGCCAGTAGTTCGCAGACAACCGGTGGCTACACCTTC. Its protein product is CASSSQTTGGYTF.